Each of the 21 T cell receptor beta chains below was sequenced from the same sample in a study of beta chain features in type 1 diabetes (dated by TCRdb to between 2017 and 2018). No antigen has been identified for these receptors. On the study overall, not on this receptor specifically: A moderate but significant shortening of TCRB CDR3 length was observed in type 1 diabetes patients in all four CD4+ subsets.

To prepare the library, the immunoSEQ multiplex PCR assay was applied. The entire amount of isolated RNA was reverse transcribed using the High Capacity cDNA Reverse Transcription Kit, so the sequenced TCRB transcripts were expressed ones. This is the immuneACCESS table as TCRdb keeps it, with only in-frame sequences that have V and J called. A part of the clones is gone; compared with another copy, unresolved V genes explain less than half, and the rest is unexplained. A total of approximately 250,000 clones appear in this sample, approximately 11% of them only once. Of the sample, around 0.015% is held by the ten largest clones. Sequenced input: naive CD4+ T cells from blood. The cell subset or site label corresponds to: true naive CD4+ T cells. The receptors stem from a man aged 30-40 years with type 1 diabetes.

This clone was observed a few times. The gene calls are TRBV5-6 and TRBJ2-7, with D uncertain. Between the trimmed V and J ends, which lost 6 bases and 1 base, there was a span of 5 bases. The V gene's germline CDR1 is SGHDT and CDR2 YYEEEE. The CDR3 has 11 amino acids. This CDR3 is CASKSSYEQYF. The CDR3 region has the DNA TGTGCCAGCAAGAGTTCCTACGAGCAGTACTTC.

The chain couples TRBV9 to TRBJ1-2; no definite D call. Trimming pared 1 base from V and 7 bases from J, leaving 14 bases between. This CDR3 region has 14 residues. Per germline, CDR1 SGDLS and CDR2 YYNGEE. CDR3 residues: CASSVSTDIGGYTF. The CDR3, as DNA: TGTGCCAGCAGCGTATCGACTGATATTGGTGGCTACACCTTC.

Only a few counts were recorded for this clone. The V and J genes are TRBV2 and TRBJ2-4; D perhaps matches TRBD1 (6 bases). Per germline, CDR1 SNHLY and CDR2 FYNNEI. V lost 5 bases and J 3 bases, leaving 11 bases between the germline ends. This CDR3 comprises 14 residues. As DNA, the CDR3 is TGTGCCAGCAGTAACAGGGTCGGCAAAAACATTCAGTACTTC. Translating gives CASSNRVGKNIQYF.

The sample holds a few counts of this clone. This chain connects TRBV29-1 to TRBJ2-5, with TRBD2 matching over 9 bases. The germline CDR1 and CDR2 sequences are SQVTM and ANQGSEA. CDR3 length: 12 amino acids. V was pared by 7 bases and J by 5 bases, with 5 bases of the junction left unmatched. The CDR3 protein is CSARTSAETQYF. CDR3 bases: TGCAGCGCTCGGACTAGCGCGGAGACCCAGTACTTC.

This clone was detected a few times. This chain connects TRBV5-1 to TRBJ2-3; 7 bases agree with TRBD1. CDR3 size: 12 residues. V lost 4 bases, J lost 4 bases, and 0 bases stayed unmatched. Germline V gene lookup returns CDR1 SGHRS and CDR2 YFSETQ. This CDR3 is CASSTGADTQYF. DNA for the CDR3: TGCGCCAGCAGCACAGGGGCAGATACGCAGTATTTT.

In DNA form, the CDR3 reads TGTGCCAGCAGCTTGGTCGGGGAAACCGCTTTCTTT. Translating it yields CASSLVGETAFF. The rearrangement links TRBV5-4 to TRBJ1-1; no clear D. CDR1 and CDR2 (germline): SGHNT, YYREEE (reference sequence). The CDR3 has 12 amino acids. The V and J ends lost 0 bases and 11 bases respectively, with 11 bases between them.

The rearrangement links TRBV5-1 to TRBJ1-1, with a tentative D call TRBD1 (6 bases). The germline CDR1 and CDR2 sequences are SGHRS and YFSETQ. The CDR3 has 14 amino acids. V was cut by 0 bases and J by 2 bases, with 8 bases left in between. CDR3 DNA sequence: TGCGCCAGCAGCTTGGGGGGGCCTAACACTGAAGCTTTCTTT. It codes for CASSLGGPNTEAFF.

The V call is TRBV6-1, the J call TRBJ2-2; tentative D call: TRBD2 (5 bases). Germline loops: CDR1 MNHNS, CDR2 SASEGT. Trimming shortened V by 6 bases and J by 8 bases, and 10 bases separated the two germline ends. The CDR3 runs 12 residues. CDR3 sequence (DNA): TGTGCCAGCAGGGAGAGAGGGGGGGAGCTGTTTTTT. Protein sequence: CASRERGGELFF.

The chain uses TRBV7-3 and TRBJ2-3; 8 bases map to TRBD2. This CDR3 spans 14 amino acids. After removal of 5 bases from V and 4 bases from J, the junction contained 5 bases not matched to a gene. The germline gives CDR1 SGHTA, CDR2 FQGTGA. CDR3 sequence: CASSGTSPPDTQYF. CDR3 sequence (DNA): TGTGCCAGCAGCGGGACTAGTCCACCAGATACGCAGTATTTT.

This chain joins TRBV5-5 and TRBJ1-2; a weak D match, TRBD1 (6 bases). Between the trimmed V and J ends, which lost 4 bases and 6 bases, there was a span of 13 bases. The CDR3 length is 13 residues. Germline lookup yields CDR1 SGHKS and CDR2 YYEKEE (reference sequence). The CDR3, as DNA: TGTGCCAGCAGCCGGCACAGGGAAAATGGCTACACCTTC. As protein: CASSRHRENGYTF.

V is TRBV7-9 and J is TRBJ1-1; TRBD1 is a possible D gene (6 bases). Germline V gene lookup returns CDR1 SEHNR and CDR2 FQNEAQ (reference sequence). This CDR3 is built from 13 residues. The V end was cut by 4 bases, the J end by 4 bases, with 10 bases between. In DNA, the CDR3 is TGTGCCAGCAGCTCCACAGGGACCACTGAAGCTTTCTTT. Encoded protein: CASSSTGTTEAFF.

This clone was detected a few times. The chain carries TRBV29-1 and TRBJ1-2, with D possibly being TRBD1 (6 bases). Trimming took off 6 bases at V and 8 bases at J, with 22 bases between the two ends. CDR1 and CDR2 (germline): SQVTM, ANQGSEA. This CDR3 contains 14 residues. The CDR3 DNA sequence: TGCAGCGTCCAAGGGGGGGGGCGTGACGGCGGCTACACCTTC. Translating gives CSVQGGGRDGGYTF.

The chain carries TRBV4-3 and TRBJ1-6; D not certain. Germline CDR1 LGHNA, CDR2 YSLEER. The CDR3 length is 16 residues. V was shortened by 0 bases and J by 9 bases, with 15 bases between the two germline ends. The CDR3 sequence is CASSQDEPGWVSPLHF. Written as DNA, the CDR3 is TGCGCCAGCAGCCAAGATGAACCCGGGTGGGTTTCACCCCTCCACTTT.

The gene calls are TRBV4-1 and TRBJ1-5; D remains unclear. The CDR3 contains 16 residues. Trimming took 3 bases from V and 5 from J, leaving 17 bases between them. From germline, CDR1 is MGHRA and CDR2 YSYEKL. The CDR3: CASSQGLLQLYQPQHF. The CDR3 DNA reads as TGCGCCAGCAGCCAGGGTCTGCTACAGCTTTATCAGCCCCAGCATTTT.

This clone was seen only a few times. Here the CDR3 reads CASSWESSTRQYF. CDR3 sequence (DNA): TGCGCCAGCAGTTGGGAGAGTTCTACGAGGCAGTACTTC. The V and J genes are TRBV5-1 and TRBJ2-7; possibly TRBD2 for D (5 bases). The CDR3 length is 13 residues. The V gene lost 5 bases and the J gene lost 9 bases, with 18 bases spanning the gap. The germline gives CDR1 SGHRS, CDR2 YFSETQ.

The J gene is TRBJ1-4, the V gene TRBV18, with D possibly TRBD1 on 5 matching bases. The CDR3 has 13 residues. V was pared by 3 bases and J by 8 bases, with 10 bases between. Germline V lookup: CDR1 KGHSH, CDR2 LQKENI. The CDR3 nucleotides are TGTGCCAGCTCACCTTCGGGGGACGAAAAACTGTTTTTT. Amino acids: CASSPSGDEKLFF. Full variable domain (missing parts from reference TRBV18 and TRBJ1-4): NAGVMQNPRHLVRRRGQEARLRCSPMKGHSHVYWYRQLPEEGLKFMVYLQKENIIDESGMPKERFSAEFPKEGPSILRIQQVVRGDSAAYFCASSPSGDEKLFFGSGTQLSVL.

The CDR3 region is CAWNLGGTANQPQHF. The CDR3 DNA is TGTGCCTGGAACCTGGGGGGGACTGCGAATCAGCCCCAGCATTTT. V gene TRBV30 combines with J gene TRBJ1-5; possibly TRBD1 for D (5 bases). V was trimmed by 4 bases and J by 4 bases, leaving 17 bases between them. Germline V gene sequence: CDR1 GTSNPN, CDR2 SVGIG (reference sequence). CDR3 length: 15 residues.

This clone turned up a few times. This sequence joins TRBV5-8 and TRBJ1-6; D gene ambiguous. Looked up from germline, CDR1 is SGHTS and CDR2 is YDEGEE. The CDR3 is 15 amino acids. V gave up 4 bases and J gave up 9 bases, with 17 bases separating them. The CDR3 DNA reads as TGTGCCAGCAGCAATATCGGGGTCTTCGGTTCACCCCTCCACTTT. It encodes CASSNIGVFGSPLHF.

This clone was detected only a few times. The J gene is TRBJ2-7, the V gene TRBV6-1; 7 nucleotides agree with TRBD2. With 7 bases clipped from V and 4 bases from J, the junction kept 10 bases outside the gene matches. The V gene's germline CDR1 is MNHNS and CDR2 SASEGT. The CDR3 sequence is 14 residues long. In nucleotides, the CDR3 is TGTGCCAGCAATCCAGCGGGGACTTCTTACGAGCAGTACTTC. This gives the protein CASNPAGTSYEQYF.

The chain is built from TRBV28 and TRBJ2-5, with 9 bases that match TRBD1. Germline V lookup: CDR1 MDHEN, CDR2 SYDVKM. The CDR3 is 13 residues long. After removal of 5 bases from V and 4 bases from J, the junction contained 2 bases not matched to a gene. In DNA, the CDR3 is TGTGCCAGCAGTCCGGACAGGGGAGAGACCCAGTACTTC. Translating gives CASSPDRGETQYF.

Here the CDR3 DNA reads TGTGCCAGCAGCCCTCGTGGACAGACTACTGAAGCTTTCTTT. The encoded protein is CASSPRGQTTEAFF. J is TRBJ1-1 and V is TRBV9; tentative D call: TRBD1 (6 bases). In germline, CDR1 is SGDLS, CDR2 YYNGEE. V shed 4 bases and J shed 5 bases, with 15 bases lying between them. The CDR3 has 14 amino acids.